This passage covers 32 T cell receptor beta chains from one sample sequenced in a study of T cell responses to AZD1222 COVID-19 vaccine. Profiled with immunoSEQ multiplex PCR; TCRdb holds only in-frame clones, not every one. Among about 120,000 clones, 85% to 90% were seen once, and the ten largest hold 11%. The specimen was peripheral blood, collected on day 0 of MenACWY control vaccination. The receptors were gathered from an adult in good health.

The chain employs TRBV7-2 and TRBJ2-7, with TRBD1 as a possible D gene (7 bases). The CDR3 spans 14 residues. Trimming left V 3 bases short and J 5 bases short, with 14 bases between. Germline V CDR1 and CDR2: SGHTA, FQGNSA. CDR3 amino acids: CASSLRQGGDEQYF. DNA of the CDR3: TGTGCCAGCAGCTTGCGACAGGGAGGTGACGAGCAGTACTTC. Together with reference TRBV7-2 and TRBJ2-7, the CDR3 gives the full variable domain: GAGVSQSPSNKVTEKGKDVELRCDPISGHTALYWYRQSLGQGLEFLIYFQGNSAPDKSGLPSDRFSAERTGGSVSTLTIQRTQQEDSAVYLCASSLRQGGDEQYFGPGTRLTVT.

This chain links TRBV27 with TRBJ2-1, with TRBD2 matching 10 bases. This CDR3 is built from 14 residues. Trimming took 6 bases from V and 4 from J; bases not matched to a gene: 3. Germline V lookup: CDR1 MNHEY, CDR2 SMNVEV (reference sequence). The CDR3 spells CASSLAGAYNEQFF. Written as DNA, the CDR3 is TGTGCCAGCAGCCTAGCGGGAGCTTACAATGAGCAGTTCTTC.

The rearrangement joins TRBV9 to TRBJ2-3, with 8 bases aligning to TRBD2. The trim removed 4 bases at V and 15 bases at J, leaving 10 bases unmatched. Germline V gene data show CDR1 as SGDLS and CDR2 as YYNGEE. This CDR3 has 12 amino acids. The CDR3 coding sequence is TGTGCCAGCAGCAAGACTAGCGCCCAAATATATTTT. It yields the protein CASSKTSAQIYF.

The chain is built from TRBV5-6 and TRBJ1-4; D is unclear. Trimming removed 1 base from V and 6 bases from J, with 10 bases in between. CDR3 size: 14 residues. Germline-derived CDR1 and CDR2 are SGHDT and YYEEEE. CDR3 sequence (DNA): TGTGCCAGCAGCTTGTGGCCAGAGGATGAAAAACTGTTTTTT. It is translated as CASSLWPEDEKLFF.

This chain links TRBV7-3 with TRBJ2-3; TRBD1 or TRBD2 may be the D gene (5 bases each). Deletions cut 5 bases from V and 7 bases from J, with 13 bases between. Germline CDR1 and CDR2: SGHTA and FQGTGA. The CDR3 is 13 amino acids. CDR3 nucleotides: TGTGCCAGCAGCCCATCCGGGGCTAATACGCAGTATTTT. Amino acids: CASSPSGANTQYF.

The chain links TRBV11-1 to TRBJ2-7; the match to TRBD1 covers 7 bases. The CDR3 runs to 15 residues. Germline trimming cut 5 bases from V and 5 bases from J; bases unmatched to any gene: 12. CDR1 is SGHAT, CDR2 FQDESV, per germline (reference sequence). CDR3 sequence (DNA): TGTGCCAGCAGCCTGAATACCGGGACAGCCCACGAGCAGTACTTC. This encodes CASSLNTGTAHEQYF.

The gene calls are TRBV6-6 and TRBJ2-1; 11 nucleotides line up with TRBD2. Germline assignment: CDR1 MNHNY and CDR2 SVGAGI (reference sequence). J was trimmed by 7 bases and V by 8 bases; bases with no gene match: 7. This CDR3 comprises 14 residues. CDR3 sequence (DNA): TGTGCCAGCCGGCAGACTAGCGGGAAAAATGAGCAGTTCTTC. Translation: CASRQTSGKNEQFF.

The chain combines TRBV28 with TRBJ1-1; possible D gene TRBD1, 6 bases. Germline CDR1 is MDHEN and CDR2 is SYDVKM. Trimming stripped 2 bases from V and 2 bases from J, with 12 bases between. This CDR3 region has 15 residues. CDR3 nucleotide sequence: TGTGCCAGCAGTTTACCCCAACAGGGTAACACTGAAGCTTTCTTT. Translated, it gives CASSLPQQGNTEAFF.

The chain joins TRBV7-9 to TRBJ1-4, with D tentatively TRBD1 (6 bases). V was clipped by 4 bases and J by 8 bases, with 14 bases between them. Germline CDR1 and CDR2: SEHNR and FQNEAQ (reference sequence). CDR3 length equals 14 residues. The CDR3 DNA reads as TGTGCCAGCAGCTCGGACAGTAATTTAGAAAAACTGTTTTTT. Translating it yields CASSSDSNLEKLFF.

This sequence joins TRBV29-1 and TRBJ2-7; 8 nucleotides agree with TRBD2. Trimming removed 1 base from V and 2 bases from J; junction bases left unmatched: 7. This CDR3 spans 15 amino acids. Germline CDR1 and CDR2: SQVTM and ANQGSEA. The DNA of the CDR3 is TGCAGCGTTGAAGTCGTAGCGGGACCGGCCTACGAGCAGTACTTC. Its protein is CSVEVVAGPAYEQYF.

The chain is built from TRBV7-3 and TRBJ2-1, with D unclear. The CDR3 has 13 amino acids. The V gene lost 0 bases and the J gene lost 5 bases, with 5 bases spanning the gap. The germline V gene has CDR1 SGHTA and CDR2 FQGTGA. The DNA of the CDR3 is TGTGCCAGCAGCTTAACATGGGACAATGAGCAGTTCTTC. Translated, it gives CASSLTWDNEQFF.

The chain has TRBV5-1 and TRBJ2-2; possible D gene TRBD2, 6 bases. Germline CDR1 SGHRS, CDR2 YFSETQ. This CDR3 has 13 residues. V lost 4 bases and J 6 bases, leaving 10 bases between the germline ends. The CDR3 loop reads CASSVGGPGELFF. In DNA form, the CDR3 reads TGCGCCAGCAGCGTGGGGGGTCCCGGGGAGCTGTTTTTT. Together with reference TRBV5-1 and TRBJ2-2, the CDR3 gives the full variable domain: KAGVTQTPRYLIKTRGQQVTLSCSPISGHRSVSWYQQTPGQGLQFLFEYFSETQRNKGNFPGRFSGRQFSNSRSEMNVSTLELGDSALYLCASSVGGPGELFFGEGSRLTVL.

A remark on this clone: Mismatch with germline at one junction end may stem from a read error. The chain joins TRBV19 to TRBJ1-5; maybe TRBD1 (6 bases). Germline V CDR1 and CDR2: LNHDA, SQIVND (reference sequence). This CDR3 comprises 15 residues. The CDR3 reads CASSIQGLSNQPQHF. Written as DNA, the CDR3 is TGTGCCAGCAGTATACAGGGACTTAGCAATCAGCCCCAGCATTTT.

V is TRBV5-6 and J is TRBJ1-2, with D tentatively TRBD1 (5 bases). CDR1 and CDR2 from the germline V gene are SGHDT and YYEEEE. Trimming cost V 0 bases and J 5 bases, with 11 bases left between them. This CDR3 contains 14 residues. CDR3 bases: TGTGCCAGCAGCTTGGGACAGACTTTATATGGCTACACCTTC. Translated: CASSLGQTLYGYTF.

The chain recombines TRBV9 with TRBJ1-3; D gene ambiguous. V was cut by 6 bases and J by 2 bases, with 12 bases left in between. From germline, CDR1 is SGDLS and CDR2 YYNGEE. The length of the CDR3 is 14 residues. DNA for the CDR3: TGTGCCAGCACACCATCACGTACTGGAAACACCATATATTTT. This codes for CASTPSRTGNTIYF.

The CDR3 DNA reads TGCGCCAGCAGCTTGGGGGATACCCTAGCGGGGCAGTTCTTC. This codes for CASSLGDTLAGQFF. This chain connects TRBV5-1 to TRBJ2-1, with 8 bases matching TRBD2. CDR3 length: 14 residues. Germline assignment: CDR1 SGHRS and CDR2 YFSETQ. V lost 0 bases to trimming and J lost 12 bases; unmatched junction nucleotides: 8.

This clone has only one observation. The chain uses TRBV5-8 and TRBJ1-6; no definite D call. CDR1 and CDR2 (germline): SGHTS, YDEGEE. Trimming took 5 bases from V and 0 from J, leaving 12 bases between them. This CDR3 has 16 residues. CDR3 coding DNA: TGTGCCAGCAGTCGGTTCGATAGCTCCTATAATTCACCCCTCCACTTT. Translating it yields CASSRFDSSYNSPLHF.

This chain uses TRBV11-3 with TRBJ2-7; D may correspond to TRBD1 or TRBD2 (5 bases each). V lost 6 bases, J lost 3 bases, and 15 bases lay in between. Germline CDR1 reads SGHNT; CDR2 reads YENEEA. CDR3 size: 14 residues. The CDR3 nucleotides are TGTGCCAGCAGTCCCGCCGGGACCTTCTACGAGCAGTACTTC. This encodes CASSPAGTFYEQYF.

The gene calls are TRBV6-1 and TRBJ1-6; D might be TRBD1 (5 bases). The germline V gene has CDR1 MNHNS and CDR2 SASEGT. The CDR3 is 13 residues long. Trimming removed 3 bases from V and 9 bases from J, with 9 bases in between. CDR3 loop: CASSDPGVSPLHF. CDR3 coding DNA: TGTGCCAGCAGTGACCCGGGGGTTTCACCCCTCCACTTT.

The rearrangement links TRBV21-1 to TRBJ2-1; TRBD2 is the table's D call and was not checked against the DNA. TRBV21-1 is shown as a pseudogene. There are 18 residues in the CDR3. CDR3 residues: CASSKARTTSDHYNEQFF. The CDR3 nucleotides are TGTGCCAGCAGCAAAGCCCGTACGACTAGCGATCACTACAATGAGCAGTTCTTC.

This chain uses TRBV7-6 with TRBJ2-1; 10 nucleotides match TRBD2. The ends lost 5 bases at V and 5 bases at J; junction bases unmatched: 9. CDR1 is SGHVS, CDR2 FNYEAQ, per germline. This CDR3 spans 16 amino acids. The CDR3 here is CASSPPVGLANNEQFF. The CDR3 nucleotides are TGTGCCAGCAGCCCCCCAGTGGGACTAGCGAACAATGAGCAGTTCTTC.

The gene calls are TRBV7-2 and TRBJ2-5; D may correspond to TRBD1 or TRBD2 (5 bases each). This CDR3 is built from 15 residues. The V gene lost 5 bases and the J gene lost 5 bases, with 18 bases spanning the gap. Per germline, CDR1 SGHTA and CDR2 FQGNSA. The CDR3 region has the DNA TGTGCCAGCAGCCCGGGACCCTCTTGGGGGGAGACCCAGTACTTC. It yields the protein CASSPGPSWGETQYF.

The genes are TRBV12-3 or TRBV12-4 and TRBJ2-1, with D unclear. CDR3 length: 12 amino acids. V shed 3 bases and J shed 9 bases, with 9 bases lying between them. The CDR3 nucleotides read TGTGCCAGCAGTTTCAGAGTTCTTGAGCAGTTCTTC. This sequence encodes CASSFRVLEQFF.

The chain links TRBV11-2 to TRBJ1-3; tentatively, D is TRBD1 (5 bases). Germline V CDR1 and CDR2: SGHAT, FQNNGV. The CDR3 is made up of 16 amino acids. V was cut by 1 base and J by 0 bases, with 10 bases left in between. CDR3 sequence: CASSLGGTLSGNTIYF. The CDR3, as DNA: TGTGCCAGCAGCTTAGGGGGCACTCTCTCTGGAAACACCATATATTTT.

The CDR3 bases are TGTGCCAGCAGCTGGACAGGGCCTGAAGCTTTCTTT. Translated: CASSWTGPEAFF. The chain recombines TRBV7-9 with TRBJ1-1, with 8 bases fitting TRBD1. This CDR3 has 12 amino acids. Germline V lookup: CDR1 SEHNR, CDR2 FQNEAQ (reference sequence). Losses at the gene ends were 4 bases for V and 6 bases for J; bases not matched to a gene: 1.

This sequence joins TRBV7-3 and TRBJ2-3, with 8 bases identical to TRBD2. Trimming took 6 bases from V and 6 from J; bases not matched to a gene: 11. The CDR3 contains 15 residues. From germline, CDR1 is SGHTA and CDR2 FQGTGA. CDR3 in amino acids: CASRTSGSTGDTQYF. The CDR3 DNA reads as TGTGCCAGCAGAACAAGCGGGAGTACTGGGGATACGCAGTATTTT. The full variable domain, completed using reference TRBV7-3 and TRBJ2-3, is GAGVSQTPSNKVTEKGKYVELRCDPISGHTALYWYRQSLGQGPEFLIYFQGTGAADDSGLPNDRFFAVRPEGSVSTLKIQRTERGDSAVYLCASRTSGSTGDTQYFGPGTRLTVL.

The gene calls are TRBV4-3 and TRBJ2-3; 13 positions agree with TRBD2. The CDR3 consists of 19 residues. Germline-derived CDR1 and CDR2 are LGHNA and YSLEER. V trimming: 1 base; J trimming: 6 bases; junction bases outside the gene matches: 13. For the CDR3, the DNA is TGCGCCAGCAGCCAAGGGGGCGGGACTAGCGGGATCTCAAGGGATACGCAGTATTTT. It yields the protein CASSQGGGTSGISRDTQYF.

The V gene is TRBV27, the J gene TRBJ1-2; no definite D call. The CDR3 loop spans 15 amino acids. With 1 base removed from V and 3 bases from J, the gap between germline ends came to 12 bases. Germline CDR1 and CDR2: MNHEY and SMNVEV (reference sequence). The CDR3 loop reads CASSLFNGYDYGYTF. The CDR3 bases are TGTGCCAGCAGTTTATTCAACGGATACGACTATGGCTACACCTTC.

The chain joins TRBV9 to TRBJ2-2; TRBD1 aligns across 10 bases. The CDR3 runs to 17 residues. Germline CDR1 reads SGDLS; CDR2 reads YYNGEE. V shed 3 bases, J shed 1 base, and the junction held 6 bases outside the gene matches. The CDR3 DNA sequence: TGTGCCAGCAGCGGCTCGCGGGACAGGGGGAACACCGGGGAGCTGTTTTTT. Protein: CASSGSRDRGNTGELFF. Full variable domain (remainder filled in from reference TRBV9 and TRBJ2-2): DSGVTQTPKHLITATGQRVTLRCSPRSGDLSVYWYQQSLDQGLQFLIQYYNGEERAKGNILERFSAQQFPDLHSELNLSSLELGDSALYFCASSGSRDRGNTGELFFGEGSRLTVL.

This clone was seen a single time. The chain is built from TRBV3-1 (or the pseudogene TRBV3-2) and TRBJ2-7; tentative D call: TRBD1 (5 bases). Deletions cut 0 bases from V and 4 bases from J, with 16 bases between. Germline values: CDR1 LGHDT, CDR2 YNNKEL (reference sequence). The CDR3 loop spans 16 amino acids. CDR3: CASSQEGRPLRYEQYF. The CDR3 DNA is TGTGCCAGCAGCCAAGAGGGGCGGCCACTTCGATACGAGCAGTACTTC.

The chain recombines TRBV2 with TRBJ1-1; 7 nucleotides line up with TRBD1. The CDR3 contains 18 residues. Germline V gene data show CDR1 as SNHLY and CDR2 as FYNNEI. J was trimmed by 4 bases and V by 4 bases; bases with no gene match: 18. The CDR3 region is CASSATNRGRILGTEAFF. In nucleotides, the CDR3 is TGTGCCAGCAGTGCTACAAACAGGGGTCGGATCTTGGGCACTGAAGCTTTCTTT.

The rearrangement joins TRBV7-3 to TRBJ2-1, with a tentative D call TRBD1 (6 bases). The CDR3 has 16 residues. V lost 8 bases and J 8 bases, leaving 25 bases between the germline ends. The germline V gene encodes CDR1 SGHTA and CDR2 FQGTGA. CDR3 amino acids: CASANQLGTIRDEQFF. The CDR3, as DNA: TGTGCCAGCGCAAACCAACTCGGGACAATTAGAGATGAGCAGTTCTTC.